The 19 T cell receptor beta chains in this list originate from one sample, sequenced in a study of spatial heterogeneity in lung cancer. Time point specified: sample taken at primary tumor resection. The study sequenced unsorted whole RNA from tumor, nontumor lung or frozen PBMC. TCRdb reprocessed the 5' RACE reads with MiXCR, giving one entry per CDR3 protein. The data contain 89,000 or so distinct CDR3 sequences, 15% to 25% of them singletons. Sequenced material: PBMCs, taken at surgery. These receptors were collected from a male donor with early-stage non-small cell lung cancer.

The chain is built from TRBV6-2 or TRBV6-3 and TRBJ2-1, with D perhaps matching TRBD2 (5 bases). Trimming took off 0 bases at V and 5 bases at J, with 11 bases between the two ends. The CDR3 sequence is 15 residues long. CDR1 MNHEY and CDR2 SVGEGT come from the germline V gene. CDR3 loop: CASSYSGSSDNEQFF. CDR3 DNA: TGTGCCAGCAGTTACTCAGGGAGTTCCGACAATGAGCAGTTCTTC.

In its sample, this clonotype was seen many times. The chain combines TRBV27 with TRBJ2-1; tentative D call: TRBD1 (5 bases). Trimming shortened V by 4 bases and J by 7 bases, and 14 bases separated the two germline ends. This CDR3 has 14 amino acids. CDR1 is MNHEY and CDR2 is SMNVEV in the germline V gene (reference sequence). CDR3 nucleotide sequence: TGTGCCAGCAGTTCACCGACAGCTCGGAATGAGCAGTTCTTC. It yields the protein CASSSPTARNEQFF.

Details on this clonotype: Mismatch with germline at one junction end may stem from a read error. This chain uses TRBV7-9 with TRBJ1-6; 8 bases agree with TRBD1. CDR1 is SEHNR, CDR2 FQNEAQ, per germline (reference sequence). This CDR3 region has 15 residues. The CDR3 DNA sequence: TGTGCCAGCAGCTTTGGGACAGGTTATAATTCATCCCTCCACTTT. This gives the protein CASSFGTGYNSSLHF.

This clonotype turned up a few times. The chain combines TRBV5-1 with TRBJ2-1; weak D call: TRBD1 (6 bases). The CDR3 runs to 13 residues. Germline V lookup: CDR1 SGHRS, CDR2 YFSETQ. Trimming cost V 3 bases and J 8 bases, with 12 bases left between them. The CDR3 protein is CASSSQGFDEQFF. The CDR3 DNA reads as TGCGCCAGCAGCTCCCAGGGGTTTGATGAGCAGTTCTTC.

This clonotype appeared a few times. V and J are TRBV7-2 and TRBJ2-3; D is ambiguous. This CDR3 has 16 residues. Germline V gene lookup returns CDR1 SGHTA and CDR2 FQGNSA. V was shortened by 1 base and J by 2 bases, with 13 bases between the two germline ends. The CDR3 spells CASSLGVSPDTDTQYF. CDR3 nucleotide sequence: TGTGCCAGCAGCTTAGGGGTCAGTCCCGACACAGATACGCAGTATTTT. Filled out from reference TRBV7-2 and TRBJ2-3, the complete variable domain reads GAGVSQSPSNKVTEKGKDVELRCDPISGHTALYWYRQSLGQGLEFLIYFQGNSAPDKSGLPSDRFSAERTGGSVSTLTIQRTQQEDSAVYLCASSLGVSPDTDTQYFGPGTRLTVL.

The genes are TRBV20-1 and TRBJ2-3; the match to TRBD2 covers 10 bases. Per the germline V gene, CDR1 is DFQATT and CDR2 is SNEGSKA (reference sequence). CDR3 length equals 16 residues. V gave up 5 bases and J gave up 1 base; unmatched junction bases: 9. The CDR3 loop is CSAPQGAGGRTDTQYF. The CDR3 DNA reads as TGCAGTGCTCCTCAGGGAGCGGGGGGGCGCACAGATACGCAGTATTTT.

As concerns this clonotype: This clone may be a read error of a much larger clone one base away. The rearrangement joins TRBV2 to TRBJ1-1; no clear D. This CDR3 has 12 amino acids. Trimming left V 4 bases short and J 1 base short, with 4 bases between. Germline V gene lookup returns CDR1 SNHLY and CDR2 FYNNEI. CDR3 sequence (DNA): TGTGCCAGCAGTGTAAGGAACACTGAAGCTTTCTTT. Its translation is CASSVRNTEAFF.

The chain couples TRBV20-1 to TRBJ1-1; D is unresolved. V lost 2 bases and J 5 bases, leaving 15 bases between the germline ends. Germline V gene sequence: CDR1 DFQATT, CDR2 SNEGSKA (reference sequence). The CDR3 runs to 14 residues. CDR3 sequence reads: CSARKPGGITEAFF. The CDR3, as DNA: TGCAGTGCTAGAAAGCCCGGTGGAATAACTGAAGCTTTCTTT.

The chain links TRBV10-3 to TRBJ2-1, with 10 bases matching TRBD2. The germline CDR1 and CDR2 sequences are ENHRY and SYGVKD. The CDR3 spans 16 residues. Trimming took 0 bases from V and 7 from J; bases not matched to a gene: 6. The CDR3 region has the DNA TGTGCCATCAGTGAGTCCCTAGCGGGAGTTTCGAATGAGCAGTTCTTC. This encodes CAISESLAGVSNEQFF.

This clonotype was seen many times. CDR3 region: CASGLTPRHTGELFF. CDR3 bases: TGTGCTAGTGGTTTAACCCCCCGACACACCGGGGAGCTGTTTTTT. V gene TRBV12-5 combines with J gene TRBJ2-2; D gene uncertain. Germline CDR1 LGHNT, CDR2 FRNRAP. CDR3 length: 15 amino acids. Trimming stripped 3 bases from V and 3 bases from J, with 11 bases between.

A few counts support this clonotype. This rearrangement joins TRBV7-9 to TRBJ2-1; possibly TRBD1 for D (7 bases). The CDR3 extends over 15 amino acids. Between the trimmed V and J ends, which lost 5 bases and 4 bases, there was a span of 15 bases. The germline gives CDR1 SEHNR, CDR2 FQNEAQ (reference sequence). CDR3 bases: TGTGCCAGCAGCCCCCAGGGGGGATCATACAATGAGCAGTTCTTC. Translated, it gives CASSPQGGSYNEQFF. The complete variable domain, with remaining parts taken from reference TRBV7-9 and TRBJ2-1, reads DTGVSQNPRHKITKRGQNVTFRCDPISEHNRLYWYRQTLGQGPEFLTYFQNEAQLEKSRLLSDRFSAERPKGSFSTLEIQRTEQGDSAMYLCASSPQGGSYNEQFFGPGTRLTVL.

DNA for the CDR3: TGTGCCAGCAGCTTAAAAGGTTTCCTAAGCAATCAGCCCCAGCATTTT. It encodes CASSLKGFLSNQPQHF. The genes are TRBV7-2 and TRBJ1-5; unclear D gene. Trimming cost V 2 bases and J 1 base, with 12 bases left between them. The CDR3 totals 16 residues. CDR1 and CDR2 (germline): SGHTA, FQGNSA.

The sample holds many counts of this clonotype. The chain couples TRBV19 to TRBJ1-5; D perhaps matches TRBD1 (6 bases). Trimming removed 5 bases at V and 7 bases at J, with 18 bases between. The CDR3 totals 15 residues. CDR1 LNHDA and CDR2 SQIVND come from the germline V gene (reference sequence). The CDR3, as DNA: TGTGCCAGTAGTCCGTACTCAGGGGCGGGACAGCCCCAGCATTTT. The encoded protein is CASSPYSGAGQPQHF. Complete variable domain (other parts from reference TRBV19 and TRBJ1-5): DGGITQSPKYLFRKEGQNVTLSCEQNLNHDAMYWYRQDPGQGLRLIYYSQIVNDFQKGDIAEGYSVSREKKESFPLTVTSAQKNPTAFYLCASSPYSGAGQPQHFGDGTRLSIL.

This clonotype was seen ten or more times. J is TRBJ1-2 and V is TRBV6-5; D ambiguous. The CDR3 extends over 13 amino acids. V was trimmed by 5 bases and J by 3 bases, leaving 10 bases between them. CDR1 is MNHEY, CDR2 SVGAGI, per germline. CDR3 in amino acids: CASSPDTYYGYTF. Written as DNA, the CDR3 is TGTGCCAGCAGTCCTGACACGTACTATGGCTACACCTTC.

The chain recombines TRBV12-3 or TRBV12-4 with TRBJ1-5; D is ambiguous. The V end was cut by 3 bases, the J end by 6 bases, with 6 bases between. CDR3 size: 12 residues. This CDR3 is CASSFHGQPQHF. The CDR3 nucleotides read TGTGCCAGCAGTTTCCACGGTCAGCCCCAGCATTTT.

A word on this clonotype: An end of the junction differs from the germline gene, which may be a read error. The chain employs TRBV7-7 and TRBJ2-5; 10 nucleotides match TRBD2. The CDR3 is 15 residues long. The germline V gene has CDR1 SSHAT and CDR2 FNYEAQ (reference sequence). Written as DNA, the CDR3 is TGTGCTAGCAGCCCCGGACTAGCGGCTGGGGGGACCCAGTACTTC. Translation gives CASSPGLAAGGTQYF.

This clonotype was detected only a few times. The chain combines TRBV18 with TRBJ1-2, with D maybe TRBD1 (5 bases). Deletions cut 3 bases from V and 0 bases from J, with 17 bases between. In germline, CDR1 is KGHSH, CDR2 LQKENI. The CDR3 loop spans 17 amino acids. CDR3 sequence (DNA): TGTGCCAGCTCACCCTCCGATCCGGGGCCATCTAACTATGGCTACACCTTC. It codes for CASSPSDPGPSNYGYTF.

CDR3: CSVVDRPNQPQHF. As DNA, the CDR3 is TGCAGCGTTGTAGACAGGCCCAATCAGCCCCAGCATTTT. The J gene is TRBJ1-5, the V gene TRBV29-1, with D perhaps matching TRBD1 (6 bases). The V and J ends lost 4 bases and 3 bases respectively, with 10 bases between them. Per the germline V gene, CDR1 is SQVTM and CDR2 is ANQGSEA. The CDR3 consists of 13 residues.

This chain joins TRBV2 and TRBJ2-7, with D uncertain. Germline-derived CDR1 and CDR2 are SNHLY and FYNNEI. This CDR3 region has 15 residues. Trimming cost V 3 bases and J 0 bases, with 12 bases left between them. Here the CDR3 DNA reads TGTGCCAGCAGTGAGAGTAGCTTTAGCTCCTACGAGCAGTACTTC. Encoded protein: CASSESSFSSYEQYF.